This paragraph reports one TCR beta chain. The sample is drawn from a study of blood T cells in healthy people across ages. The total RNA that was extracted per sample amounted to at least 5 micrograms. Germline CDR1 reads GTSNPN; CDR2 reads SVGIG (reference sequence). This CDR3 contains 13 residues. Together with a sample-barcoded 5' primer, a J-beta primer mix was included in a second PCR lasting about 6 to 12 cycles. TCRdb reprocessed the 5' RACE reads via MiXCR and lists one record per CDR3 protein. Among about 830,000 distinct CDR3 sequences listed, approximately 59% were seen once. The rearrangement joins TRBV30 to TRBJ2-5; D is unresolved. The J call could be wrong; TRBJ2-1 is a better fit for the DNA end. Sequenced input: blood. The sequence came from a young man in good health. CDR3 bases: TGTGCCTGGAGTCGCAGGAGACAAGAGACCCAGTTCTTC. Translating gives CAWSRRRQETQFF.